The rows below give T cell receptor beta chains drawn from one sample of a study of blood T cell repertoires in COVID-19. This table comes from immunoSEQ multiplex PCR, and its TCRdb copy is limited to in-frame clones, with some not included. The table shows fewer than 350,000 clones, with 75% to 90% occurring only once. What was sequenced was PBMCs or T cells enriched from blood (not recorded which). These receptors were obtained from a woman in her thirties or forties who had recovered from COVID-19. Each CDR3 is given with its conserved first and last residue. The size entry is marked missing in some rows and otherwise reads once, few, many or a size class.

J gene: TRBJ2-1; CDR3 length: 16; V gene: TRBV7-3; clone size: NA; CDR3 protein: CASSTKASGGYNEQFF
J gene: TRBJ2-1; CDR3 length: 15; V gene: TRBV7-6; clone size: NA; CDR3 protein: CASSPPSGRSHEQFF
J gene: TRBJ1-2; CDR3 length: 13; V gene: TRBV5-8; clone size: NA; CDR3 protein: CASSLVGGKGYTF
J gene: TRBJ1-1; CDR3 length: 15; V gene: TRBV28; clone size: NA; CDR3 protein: CASSRRGAGAGWAFF
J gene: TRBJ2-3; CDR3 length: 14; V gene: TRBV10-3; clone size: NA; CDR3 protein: CAISSGTGRDTQYF
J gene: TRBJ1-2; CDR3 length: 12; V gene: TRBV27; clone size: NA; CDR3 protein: CASSHPDYGYTF
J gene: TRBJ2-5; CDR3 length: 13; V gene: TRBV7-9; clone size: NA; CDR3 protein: CASSLVAEETQYF
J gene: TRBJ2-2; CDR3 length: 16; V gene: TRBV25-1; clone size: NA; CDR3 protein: CASSEYGRVNTGELFF
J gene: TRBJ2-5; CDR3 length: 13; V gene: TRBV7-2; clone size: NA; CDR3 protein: CASSLGGEETQYF
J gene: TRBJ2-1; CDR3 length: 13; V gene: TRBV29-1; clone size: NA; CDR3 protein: CSQLMGGYNEQFF
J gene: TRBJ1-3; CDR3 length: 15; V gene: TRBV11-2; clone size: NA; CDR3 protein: CASRLRQTSGNTIYF
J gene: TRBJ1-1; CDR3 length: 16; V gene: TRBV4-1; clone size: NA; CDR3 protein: CASSQEGARFSTEAFF
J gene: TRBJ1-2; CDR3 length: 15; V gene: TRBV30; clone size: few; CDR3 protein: CAWSSALDRHYGYTF
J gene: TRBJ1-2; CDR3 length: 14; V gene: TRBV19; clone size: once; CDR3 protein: CASSIGDSFLGYTF
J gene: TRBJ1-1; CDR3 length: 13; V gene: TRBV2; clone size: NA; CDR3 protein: CASSDWGSTEAFF
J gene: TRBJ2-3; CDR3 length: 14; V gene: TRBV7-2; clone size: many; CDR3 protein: CASSLGAGVDTQYF
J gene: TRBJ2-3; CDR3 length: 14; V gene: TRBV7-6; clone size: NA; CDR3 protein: CASSLRADTDTQYF
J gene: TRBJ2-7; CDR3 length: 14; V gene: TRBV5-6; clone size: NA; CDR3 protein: CASSLHGTSYEQYF
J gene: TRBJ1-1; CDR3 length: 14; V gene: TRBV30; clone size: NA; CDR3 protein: CAWSRGPANTEAFF
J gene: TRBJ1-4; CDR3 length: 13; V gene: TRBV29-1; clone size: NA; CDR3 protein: CSVVDRPLQGLRF
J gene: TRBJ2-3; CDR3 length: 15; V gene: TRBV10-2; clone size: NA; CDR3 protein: CASSGVAGVSDTQYF
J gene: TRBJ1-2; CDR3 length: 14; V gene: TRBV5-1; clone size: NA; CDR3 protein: CASSLGAPYYGYTF
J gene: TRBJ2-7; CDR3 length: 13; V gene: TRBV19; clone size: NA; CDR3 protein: CASSSSAGYEQYF
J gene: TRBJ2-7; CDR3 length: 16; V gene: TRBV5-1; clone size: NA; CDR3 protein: CASSPPVQVPCHEQYF
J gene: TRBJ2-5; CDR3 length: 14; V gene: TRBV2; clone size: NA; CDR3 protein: CASSEAGWGGTQYF
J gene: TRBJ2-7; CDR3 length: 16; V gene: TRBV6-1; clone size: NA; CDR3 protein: CASSEYRDIPSYEQYF
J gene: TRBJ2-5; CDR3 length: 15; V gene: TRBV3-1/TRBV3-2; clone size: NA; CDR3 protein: CASSRGTRGGETQYF
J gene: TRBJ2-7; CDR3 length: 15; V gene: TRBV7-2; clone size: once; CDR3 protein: CASSWYSGSIDEQYF
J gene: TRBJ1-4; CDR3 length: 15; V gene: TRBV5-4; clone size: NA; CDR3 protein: CASSSRTETNEKLFF
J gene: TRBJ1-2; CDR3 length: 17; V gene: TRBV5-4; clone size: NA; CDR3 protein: CASSPIDRGSLGHGYTF
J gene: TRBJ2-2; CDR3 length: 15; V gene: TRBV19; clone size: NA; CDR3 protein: CASSAGTGLSGELFF
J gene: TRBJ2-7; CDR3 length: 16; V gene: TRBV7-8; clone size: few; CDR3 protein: CASSLVRSGRAYEQYF
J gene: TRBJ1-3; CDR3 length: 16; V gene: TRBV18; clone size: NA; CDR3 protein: CASSPSGGLSGNTIYF
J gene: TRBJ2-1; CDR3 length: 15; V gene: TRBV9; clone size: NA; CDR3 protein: CASSRQGIDYNEQFF
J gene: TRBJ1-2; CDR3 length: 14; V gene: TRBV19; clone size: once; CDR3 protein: CASSLGTNNYGYTF
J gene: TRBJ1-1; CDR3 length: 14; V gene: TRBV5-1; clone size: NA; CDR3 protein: CASSYGQGNTEAFF
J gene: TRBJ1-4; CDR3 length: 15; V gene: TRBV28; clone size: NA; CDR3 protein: CASIGQPATNEKLFF
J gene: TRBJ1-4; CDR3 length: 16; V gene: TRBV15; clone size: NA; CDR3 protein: CATSRDGSGGGEKLFF
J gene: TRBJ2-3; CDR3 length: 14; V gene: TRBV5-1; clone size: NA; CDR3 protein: CASSSTGGTDTQYF
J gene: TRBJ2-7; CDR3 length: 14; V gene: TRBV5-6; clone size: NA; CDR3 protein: CASSGTRTGYEQYF
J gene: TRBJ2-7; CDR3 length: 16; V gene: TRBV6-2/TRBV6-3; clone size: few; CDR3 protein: CASSYSRTSGSYEQYF
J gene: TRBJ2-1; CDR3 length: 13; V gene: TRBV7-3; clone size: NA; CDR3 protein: CASSLEVPGEQFF
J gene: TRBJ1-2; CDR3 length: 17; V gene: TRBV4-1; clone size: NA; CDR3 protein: CASSHDWKGGGNYGYTF
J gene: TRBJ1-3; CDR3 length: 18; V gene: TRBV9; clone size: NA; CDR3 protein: CASSRLPRGESSGNTIYF
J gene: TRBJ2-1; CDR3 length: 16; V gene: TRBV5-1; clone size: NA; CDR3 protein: CASSLRTGSSYNEQFF
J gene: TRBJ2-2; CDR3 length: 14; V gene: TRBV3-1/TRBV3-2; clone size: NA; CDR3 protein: CASSQDWNTGELFF
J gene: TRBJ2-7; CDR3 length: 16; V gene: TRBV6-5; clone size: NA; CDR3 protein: CASSSTTSGSFFGQYF
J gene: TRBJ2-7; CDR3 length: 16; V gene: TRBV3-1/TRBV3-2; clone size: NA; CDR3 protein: CASSQFTQPSPAEQYF
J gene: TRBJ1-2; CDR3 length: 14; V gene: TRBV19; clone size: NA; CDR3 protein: CASSMSRTGGGYTF